The clone carrying this TCR beta chain was observed at least ten times. Its target is not known. The data derive from a study of metastatic and nonmetastatic thyroid tumors. Study background: The study looked at repertoires side by side in blood and in tumor or nodule tissue from malignant and benign thyroid patients. Whole-study findings and limits: Relative to benign nodules, malignant thyroid tumors were reportedly characterized by significantly elevated TCR beta diversity in blood and tumor.

Germline CDR1 MNHNS, CDR2 SASEGT. V was pared by 1 base and J by 6 bases, with 4 bases of the junction left unmatched. CDR3 length: 15 amino acids. There were no patients who had received any treatment before thyroid surgery. As processed by the authors: A classifier of distant metastasis in papillary thyroid cancer was built from CDR3 differences (across clinicopathological groups). TCRdb recomputed clones from the PCR reads via MiXCR. TCRdb, not the original authors, processed these V and J calls. The table shows about 14,000 clones, with roughly 33% occurring only once. The chain has TRBV6-1 and TRBJ2-4; TRBD1 matches at 9 bases. The sequence came from a female donor with papillary thyroid cancer or a benign thyroid nodule (not recorded which). Some clones in this sample may be carry-over from other donors' samples. Specimen: tumor tissue. CDR3 nucleotides: TGTGCCAGCAGTGAAGGACAGGGGGTGGGAAACATTCAGTACTTC. Protein product: CASSEGQGVGNIQYF.